Presented here are 6 T cell receptor beta chains from one specimen sequenced in a study of cytomegalovirus exposure and HLA in healthy donors. The PCR employed 60 Vbeta primers together with 13 Jbeta primers. The assay was immunoSEQ multiplex PCR, and TCRdb's table has in-frame clones only and misses some. Its table lists approximately 75,000 clones. The sample taken for sequencing was PBMCs. The receptor set was obtained from a boy younger than 18 in good health and CMV-seronegative.

In DNA, the CDR3 is TGTGCCAGCTCACCTCGGTGGGGCGAGCAGTTCTTC. Protein: CASSPRWGEQFF. The chain recombines TRBV18 with TRBJ2-1; perhaps TRBD1 as D (5 bases). Per germline, CDR1 KGHSH and CDR2 LQKENI. Deletions cut 3 bases from V and 10 bases from J, with 10 bases between. This CDR3 comprises 12 residues.

As DNA, the CDR3 is TGTGCCAGCTCTGACAGGGGTCAGCCCCAGCATTTT. Residues: CASSDRGQPQHF. The rearrangement uses TRBV27 and TRBJ1-5; TRBD1 matches at 8 bases. The CDR3 consists of 12 residues. With 8 bases clipped from V and 6 bases from J, the junction kept 3 bases outside the gene matches. Germline V gene data show CDR1 as MNHEY and CDR2 as SMNVEV (reference sequence).

For the CDR3, the DNA is TGTGCCAGCAGTTACAGGGGGCGCGATGAAAAACTGTTTTTT. Translating gives CASSYRGRDEKLFF. This chain links TRBV6-5 with TRBJ1-4, with 7 bases matching TRBD1. V lost 2 bases to trimming and J lost 6 bases; unmatched junction nucleotides: 3. The CDR3 runs 14 residues. Germline lookup yields CDR1 MNHEY and CDR2 SVGAGI.

The chain recombines TRBV10-3 with TRBJ1-5, with TRBD1 as a possible D gene (6 bases). V was cut by 7 bases and J by 5 bases, with 45 bases left in between. The CDR3 runs to 24 residues. Germline-derived CDR1 and CDR2 are ENHRY and SYGVKD. In nucleotides, the CDR3 is TGTGCCATCATTCGACTAGGAAGGGTGACAGAGGGGGGGCTTAAGCGTTGGCTCGATCAGCCCCAGCATTTT. This sequence encodes CAIIRLGRVTEGGLKRWLDQPQHF.

CDR3 nucleotide sequence: TGTGCCAGCAGCCCGACGGGGGGCCTGGAGACCCAGTACTTC. Translation gives CASSPTGGLETQYF. The rearrangement uses TRBV9 and TRBJ2-5; TRBD2 is a possible D gene (7 bases). CDR1 SGDLS and CDR2 YYNGEE come from the germline V gene. The CDR3 covers 14 residues. Deletions cut 4 bases from V and 5 bases from J, with 15 bases between.

The V and J genes are TRBV4-1 and TRBJ1-2; the D gene is possibly TRBD1 (5 bases). In germline, CDR1 is MGHRA, CDR2 YSYEKL. V was trimmed by 3 bases and J by 2 bases, leaving 28 bases between them. CDR3 size: 20 residues. The CDR3 region is CASSHRYPHDRRYDNYGYTF. The CDR3 DNA reads as TGCGCCAGCAGCCACAGATACCCGCACGACAGAAGGTATGACAACTATGGCTACACCTTC.